Each of the 20 T cell receptor beta chains below was sequenced from the same sample in a study of T-cell memory formation after mild COVID-19. TCRdb reprocessed the 5' RACE reads via MiXCR and lists one record per CDR3 protein. Of more than 350,000 distinct CDR3 sequences listed, roughly 15% are singletons. The sample was PBMCs or a T cell subset sorted from them (not recorded which). All receptors derive from a man in his late teens or twenties who had mild COVID-19 (a few samples of this study predate the infection). Cell type and time point are not known.

This clonotype was counted only a few times. This chain links TRBV6-1 with TRBJ1-2; D may be TRBD1 (6 bases). The V gene's germline CDR1 is MNHNS and CDR2 SASEGT. V lost 2 bases and J 8 bases, leaving 15 bases between the germline ends. The CDR3 totals 14 residues. The CDR3 region has the DNA TGTGCCAGCAGTGAAATATCGGGGGCGTGGGGCTACACCTTC. Its protein is CASSEISGAWGYTF.

The chain joins TRBV18 to TRBJ2-7; TRBD2 matches at 8 bases. CDR1 and CDR2 (germline): KGHSH, LQKENI. The CDR3 runs 16 residues. With 2 bases clipped from V and 4 bases from J, the junction kept 10 bases outside the gene matches. CDR3 loop: CASSPIGGALLYEQYF. The CDR3 bases are TGTGCCAGCTCACCAATCGGGGGGGCCCTCTTATACGAGCAGTACTTC.

There are a few counts of this clonotype. Here the CDR3 DNA reads TGTGCCAGCAGTTACTCCCTACAGGGTGGCTATGGCTACACCTTC. It translates to CASSYSLQGGYGYTF. V gene TRBV6-5 combines with J gene TRBJ1-2; possible D gene TRBD1, 6 bases. This CDR3 has 15 amino acids. Germline values: CDR1 MNHEY, CDR2 SVGAGI. The V and J ends lost 0 bases and 4 bases respectively, with 12 bases between them.

The chain has TRBV3-1 and TRBJ2-1; no definite D call. V gave up 0 bases and J gave up 8 bases, with 5 bases separating them. The CDR3 runs to 12 residues. From germline, CDR1 is LGHDT and CDR2 YNNKEL (reference sequence). The DNA of the CDR3 is TGTGCCAGCAGCCAAGATTGGGATGAGCAGTTCTTC. This encodes CASSQDWDEQFF.

For the CDR3, the DNA is TGTGCCAGCAGTTACTGGGGGGCCACCGGGGAGCTGTTTTTT. Encoded protein: CASSYWGATGELFF. V and J are TRBV6-5 and TRBJ2-2, with D perhaps given as TRBD1 or TRBD2 (6 bases each). This CDR3 has 14 residues. In germline, CDR1 is MNHEY, CDR2 SVGAGI. Trimming took 1 base from V and 4 from J, leaving 7 bases between them.

This clonotype was recorded a few times. V usage is TRBV6-5 and J usage is TRBJ1-2; the D gene is possibly TRBD1 (5 bases). V lost 0 bases to trimming and J lost 8 bases, with 16 bases between them. Germline V gene sequence: CDR1 MNHEY, CDR2 SVGAGI. The CDR3 runs 15 residues. The CDR3: CASSYSISGPRGYTF. The CDR3, as DNA: TGTGCCAGCAGTTACTCGATTTCGGGGCCGCGGGGCTACACCTTC.

The chain carries TRBV7-2 and TRBJ2-3; unclear D gene. Germline CDR1 is SGHTA and CDR2 is FQGNSA. Trimming removed 3 bases at V and 2 bases at J, with 9 bases between. CDR3 size: 14 residues. The CDR3 protein is CASSFYADTDTQYF. CDR3 nucleotides: TGTGCCAGCAGCTTTTATGCGGACACAGATACGCAGTATTTT. The full variable domain, its missing parts supplied by reference TRBV7-2 and TRBJ2-3, is GAGVSQSPSNKVTEKGKDVELRCDPISGHTALYWYRQSLGQGLEFLIYFQGNSAPDKSGLPSDRFSAERTGGSVSTLTIQRTQQEDSAVYLCASSFYADTDTQYFGPGTRLTVL.

This chain joins TRBV20-1 and TRBJ2-3, with unresolved D. V was clipped by 6 bases and J by 2 bases, with 18 bases between them. There are 15 residues in the CDR3. Germline values: CDR1 DFQATT, CDR2 SNEGSKA (reference sequence). This CDR3 reads CSAPPAGIPTDTQYF. The CDR3 bases are TGCAGTGCCCCTCCGGCTGGGATCCCCACAGATACGCAGTATTTT.

This clonotype was detected only a few times. The rearrangement uses TRBV6-5 and TRBJ2-1; 7 bases are a match to TRBD1. The trim removed 1 base at V and 2 bases at J, leaving 5 bases unmatched. The CDR3 totals 16 residues. The germline gives CDR1 MNHEY, CDR2 SVGAGI. CDR3 residues: CASSYLQGFPYNEQFF. The CDR3 DNA sequence: TGTGCCAGCAGTTACTTACAGGGGTTCCCCTACAATGAGCAGTTCTTC.

The chain joins TRBV5-1 to TRBJ2-7, with 12 positions matching TRBD1. Germline V gene sequence: CDR1 SGHRS, CDR2 YFSETQ. The CDR3 loop spans 16 amino acids. V gave up 4 bases and J gave up 3 bases; unmatched junction bases: 8. This CDR3 is CASSAGQGARVYEQYF. CDR3 in DNA: TGCGCCAGCAGCGCGGGACAGGGGGCGCGGGTCTACGAGCAGTACTTC.

This chain connects TRBV28 to TRBJ1-2, with no clear D. The V gene's germline CDR1 is MDHEN and CDR2 SYDVKM. The germline V and J ends were trimmed by 5 bases and 4 bases, with 14 bases remaining between them. The CDR3 is 14 amino acids. CDR3 sequence reads: CASSPLGKGYGYTF. The DNA of the CDR3 is TGTGCCAGCAGTCCATTGGGCAAGGGCTATGGCTACACCTTC.

The chain combines TRBV4-3 with TRBJ2-2; tentatively, D is TRBD1 (5 bases). CDR3 length equals 13 residues. Germline V CDR1 and CDR2: LGHNA, YSLEER. V lost 8 bases to trimming and J lost 7 bases, with 14 bases between them. The CDR3 nucleotides are TGCGCCAGCTCGAAGGGGTCGGGCGGGGAGCTGTTTTTT. This codes for CASSKGSGGELFF.

A single count supports this clonotype. This chain joins TRBV3-1 and TRBJ1-6; no clear D gene. Trimming left V 3 bases short and J 7 bases short, with 10 bases between. Germline loops: CDR1 LGHDT, CDR2 YNNKEL (reference sequence). The CDR3 is made up of 14 amino acids. The CDR3: CASSQTLGNSPLHF. DNA for the CDR3: TGTGCCAGCAGCCAGACATTAGGGAATTCACCCCTCCACTTT. The complete variable domain, with remaining parts taken from reference TRBV3-1 and TRBJ1-6, reads DTAVSQTPKYLVTQMGNDKSIKCEQNLGHDTMYWYKQDSKKFLKIMFSYNNKELIINETVPNRFSPKSPDKAHLNLHINSLELGDSAVYFCASSQTLGNSPLHFGNGTRLTVT.

This rearrangement joins TRBV18 to TRBJ2-7; D uncertain. From germline, CDR1 is KGHSH and CDR2 LQKENI. The CDR3 extends over 13 amino acids. Trimming pared 0 bases from V and 2 bases from J, leaving 5 bases between. The CDR3 is CASSPPVTYEQYF. The DNA of the CDR3 is TGTGCCAGCTCACCACCGGTTACCTACGAGCAGTACTTC.

This clonotype appeared a few times. The chain links TRBV2 to TRBJ1-2; D possibly corresponds to TRBD1 (5 bases). The CDR3 is 13 residues long. V was clipped by 2 bases and J by 7 bases, with 11 bases between them. Germline CDR1 SNHLY, CDR2 FYNNEI. CDR3 in DNA: TGTGCCAGCAGTGAAAGGGGCAGGGCTGGCTACACCTTC. Protein product: CASSERGRAGYTF.

The chain links TRBV28 to TRBJ2-1, with TRBD2 matching over 7 bases. Germline CDR1 reads MDHEN; CDR2 reads SYDVKM. V shed 5 bases and J 8 bases; nucleotides not matched to a gene: 9. The CDR3 has 14 residues. This CDR3 reads CASSQNARGDEQFF. CDR3 coding DNA: TGTGCCAGCAGTCAAAATGCTCGGGGGGATGAGCAGTTCTTC.

The V gene is TRBV20-1, the J gene TRBJ2-7; TRBD1 or TRBD2 may be the D gene (6 bases each). The length of the CDR3 is 14 residues. V was trimmed by 0 bases and J by 5 bases, leaving 14 bases between them. Germline V lookup: CDR1 DFQATT, CDR2 SNEGSKA (reference sequence). CDR3 DNA sequence: TGCAGTGCTAGAGACGGGGGCCGGCTAGACGAGCAGTACTTC. It specifies CSARDGGRLDEQYF.

The sample holds many counts of this clonotype. The chain links TRBV23-1 to TRBJ2-1; TRBD1 might be the D (6 bases). TRBV23-1 is an ORF for which the function is uncertain. The V end lost 4 bases, the J end lost 0 bases, and 19 bases lay between the germline ends. The length of the CDR3 is 18 residues. For the CDR3, the DNA is TGCGCCAGCAGTCGACAGGCGGAGAATCTCAGCTCCTACAATGAGCAGTTCTTC. The encoded protein is CASSRQAENLSSYNEQFF.

This sequence joins TRBV6-6 and TRBJ1-4, with D perhaps TRBD1 (6 bases). CDR1 is MNHNY, CDR2 SVGAGI, per germline (reference sequence). The V and J ends lost 5 bases and 7 bases respectively, with 14 bases between them. CDR3 size: 14 residues. The CDR3 DNA reads as TGTGCCAGCAGTCCGCCGGGAGGGGGTGAAAAACTGTTTTTT. This encodes CASSPPGGGEKLFF.

This clonotype turned up a few times. This chain links TRBV20-1 with TRBJ2-1, with TRBD2 identical over 13 bases. V was clipped by 6 bases and J by 5 bases; unmatched bases: 7. The CDR3 contains 15 residues. CDR1 and CDR2 (germline): DFQATT, SNEGSKA (reference sequence). For the CDR3, the DNA is TGCAGTGCCCGGACTAGCGGGGGTACCCACAATGAGCAGTTCTTC. Translated, it gives CSARTSGGTHNEQFF.